This section outlines one T cell receptor (beta chain) sequence together with its context. Its antigen is undetermined. The data were taken from a study of follicular helper T cells after annual influenza vaccination. Vaccine contraindications, substance abuse, HIV/AIDS, active malignancy and active illness excluded donors. Data came from immunoSEQ multiplex PCR; TCRdb stores just in-frame clones and leaves some out. The table includes some 11,000 clones, approximately 80% detected once. Trimming removed 5 bases at V and 4 bases at J, with 17 bases between. CDR1 SGHTA and CDR2 FQGNSA come from the germline V gene. CDR3 size: 15 residues. Whole-study findings and limits: Undersampling of larger non-cTfh compartments could not be excluded.

The source was CXCR5- memory CD4+ T cells sorted from blood, collected 6 weeks after influenza vaccination. The source of this sequence is an adult who received the influenza vaccine. The chain carries TRBV7-2 and TRBJ1-2, with a weak D call TRBD1 (5 bases). CDR3 nucleotides: TGTGCCAGCAGCCACCGGGACCCCCGGTTCTATGGCTACACCTTC. Protein: CASSHRDPRFYGYTF. The whole variable domain, filled in from reference TRBV7-2 and TRBJ1-2, reads GAGVSQSPSNKVTEKGKDVELRCDPISGHTALYWYRQSLGQGLEFLIYFQGNSAPDKSGLPSDRFSAERTGGSVSTLTIQRTQQEDSAVYLCASSHRDPRFYGYTFGSGTRLTVV.